The 32 T cell receptor beta chains below come from one sample, sequenced in a study of T-cell reconstitution after alpha-beta-depleted transplantation in children. The library targeted TCRbeta and was prepared with unique molecular identifiers. MiXCR, run by TCRdb on the PCR reads, gives a single entry per CDR3 protein. The table has under 400,000 distinct CDR3 sequences, roughly 25% seen once. The sequences come from PBMCs, mostly from graft donor cells, collected 180 days after TCRalphabeta/CD19-depleted stem cell transplant. Receptors were obtained from a male patient aged 10 to 17 who had a stem cell transplant for acute lymphoblastic leukemia, so the T cells may come from the graft donor.

This clonotype was counted many times. The rearrangement uses TRBV4-1 and TRBJ2-7; possibly TRBD1 for D (6 bases). Germline assignment: CDR1 MGHRA and CDR2 YSYEKL. The germline V and J ends were trimmed by 4 bases and 6 bases, with 19 bases remaining between them. The CDR3 loop spans 15 amino acids. This chain's CDR3 is CASSPRFSTGSEQYF. CDR3 DNA: TGCGCCAGCAGCCCCCGTTTTAGTACAGGGTCCGAGCAGTACTTC.

This clonotype occurred a few times. V is TRBV27 and J is TRBJ2-7; D possibly uses TRBD1 or TRBD2 (5 bases each). The germline V gene has CDR1 MNHEY and CDR2 SMNVEV (reference sequence). Trimming took 4 bases from V and 12 from J, leaving 19 bases between them. The CDR3 sequence is 13 residues long. The CDR3 region is CASSSLGDPEAYF. The CDR3 DNA sequence: TGTGCCAGCAGTTCCCTCGGGGACCCGGAGGCGTACTTC.

A few counts support this clonotype. The V call is TRBV20-1, the J call TRBJ2-1; 9 bases agree with TRBD2. Trimming cost V 0 bases and J 4 bases; bases outside gene matches: 10. The length of the CDR3 is 17 residues. Germline V gene lookup returns CDR1 DFQATT and CDR2 SNEGSKA (reference sequence). CDR3 amino acids: CSARDPLAGLTYNEQFF. The CDR3 DNA sequence: TGCAGTGCTAGAGACCCACTAGCGGGCTTAACATACAATGAGCAGTTCTTC.

This CDR3 reads CAISETGLGSLYEQYF. The CDR3 DNA sequence: TGTGCCATCAGTGAGACTGGACTAGGGTCCCTCTACGAGCAGTACTTC. The chain combines TRBV10-3 with TRBJ2-7; 7 bases agree with TRBD2. Germline values: CDR1 ENHRY, CDR2 SYGVKD. V trimming: 2 bases; J trimming: 3 bases; junction bases outside the gene matches: 10. This CDR3 contains 16 residues.

The chain carries TRBV5-1 and TRBJ2-1, with TRBD2 matching 14 bases. This CDR3 comprises 17 residues. V lost 3 bases, J lost 2 bases, and 4 bases stayed unmatched. CDR1 SGHRS and CDR2 YFSETQ come from the germline V gene. The CDR3 loop reads CASSWTSGRPPYNEQFF. The CDR3 region has the DNA TGCGCCAGCAGCTGGACTAGCGGGAGGCCCCCCTACAATGAGCAGTTCTTC.

This clonotype was seen a handful of times. The chain carries TRBV5-1 and TRBJ2-1; 8 nucleotides line up with TRBD1. CDR3 length: 13 amino acids. The ends lost 6 bases at V and 3 bases at J; junction bases unmatched: 2. CDR1 is SGHRS, CDR2 YFSETQ, per germline. CDR3 coding DNA: TGCGCCAGCAACACAGGGGGCTACAATGAGCAGTTCTTC. It translates to CASNTGGYNEQFF. The entire variable domain, with the rest obtained from reference TRBV5-1 and TRBJ2-1, is as follows: KAGVTQTPRYLIKTRGQQVTLSCSPISGHRSVSWYQQTPGQGLQFLFEYFSETQRNKGNFPGRFSGRQFSNSRSEMNVSTLELGDSALYLCASNTGGYNEQFFGPGTRLTVL.

The chain combines TRBV20-1 with TRBJ1-1; D unclear. The V gene's germline CDR1 is DFQATT and CDR2 SNEGSKA (reference sequence). This CDR3 is 15 amino acids long. V gave up 4 bases and J gave up 1 base, with 16 bases separating them. CDR3 sequence (DNA): TGCAGTGCTAAAAGTCTCGGGAGACGGAACACTGAAGCTTTCTTT. Amino acid sequence: CSAKSLGRRNTEAFF.

This clonotype has only one observation. The CDR3 sequence: CASSPAPGQWYEQYF. The CDR3 DNA sequence: TGTGCCAGCTCACCCGCGCCAGGGCAATGGTACGAGCAGTACTTC. This rearrangement joins TRBV18 to TRBJ2-7; tentatively, D is TRBD1 (5 bases). The CDR3 length is 15 residues. The V end was cut by 3 bases, the J end by 4 bases, with 16 bases between. Germline lookup yields CDR1 KGHSH and CDR2 LQKENI. Looking up the rest from reference TRBV18 and TRBJ2-7 gives the full variable domain: NAGVMQNPRHLVRRRGQEARLRCSPMKGHSHVYWYRQLPEEGLKFMVYLQKENIIDESGMPKERFSAEFPKEGPSILRIQQVVRGDSAAYFCASSPAPGQWYEQYFGPGTRLTVT.

This sequence joins TRBV2 and TRBJ1-2; D is uncertain. This CDR3 spans 13 amino acids. Between the trimmed V and J ends, which lost 5 bases and 1 base, there was a span of 8 bases. Germline V gene sequence: CDR1 SNHLY, CDR2 FYNNEI. The CDR3 region has the DNA TGTGCCAGCAGTACCGGACTTAACTATGGCTACACCTTC. Protein sequence: CASSTGLNYGYTF.

This clonotype was seen ten or more times. The gene calls are TRBV20-1 and TRBJ1-6; TRBD1 matches at 7 bases. The CDR3 has 13 amino acids. The V segment lost 4 bases and the J segment 5 bases; nucleotides outside the gene matches: 2. Germline V lookup: CDR1 DFQATT, CDR2 SNEGSKA (reference sequence). Here the CDR3 reads CSATGTDNSPLHF. The CDR3 region has the DNA TGCAGTGCTACCGGGACAGATAATTCACCCCTCCACTTT.

This chain connects TRBV7-6 to TRBJ2-7, with unresolved D. From germline, CDR1 is SGHVS and CDR2 FNYEAQ. Deletions cut 5 bases from V and 5 bases from J, with 13 bases between. There are 13 residues in the CDR3. The CDR3, as DNA: TGTGCCAGCAGCCTTCGACCGGTCGACGAGCAGTACTTC. It encodes CASSLRPVDEQYF.

This clonotype appeared a few times. The rearrangement uses TRBV29-1 and TRBJ1-1; TRBD1 matches 7 bases. With V trimmed by 6 bases and J by 3 bases, 16 bases remained unmatched. CDR3 length: 16 amino acids. From germline, CDR1 is SQVTM and CDR2 ANQGSEA. CDR3 sequence reads: CSVPDGYRGGDTEAFF. CDR3 DNA: TGCAGCGTCCCCGATGGGTACAGGGGAGGTGACACTGAAGCTTTCTTT. The whole variable domain, filled in from reference TRBV29-1 and TRBJ1-1, reads SAVISQKPSRDICQRGTSLTIQCQVDSQVTMMFWYRQQPGQSLTLIATANQGSEATYESGFVIDKFPISRPNLTFSTLTVSNMSPEDSSIYLCSVPDGYRGGDTEAFFGQGTRLTVV.

This clonotype was detected a few times. The chain employs TRBV7-3 and TRBJ2-5; D possibly corresponds to TRBD1 (5 bases). CDR3 size: 13 residues. The V and J ends lost 5 bases and 9 bases respectively, with 16 bases between them. Germline V CDR1 and CDR2: SGHTA, FQGTGA. The CDR3 DNA reads as TGTGCCAGCAGCCCGACTCACATAGGGGCCCAGTACTTC. It specifies CASSPTHIGAQYF.

The chain carries TRBV5-6 and TRBJ2-2; D not resolved. V lost 2 bases to trimming and J lost 3 bases, with 5 bases between them. Germline-derived CDR1 and CDR2 are SGHDT and YYEEEE. This CDR3 comprises 13 residues. This CDR3 reads CASSFGDTGELFF. CDR3 DNA: TGTGCCAGCAGCTTTGGAGACACCGGGGAGCTGTTTTTT.

This clonotype occurred a few times. The chain combines TRBV20-1 with TRBJ2-1; 7 nucleotides agree with TRBD1. This CDR3 contains 15 residues. The V segment lost 6 bases and the J segment 5 bases; nucleotides outside the gene matches: 13. Germline V gene data show CDR1 as DFQATT and CDR2 as SNEGSKA (reference sequence). CDR3 sequence: CSAYRGDGSNNEQFF. The CDR3, as DNA: TGCAGTGCGTACAGGGGCGATGGTAGTAACAATGAGCAGTTCTTC.

The rearrangement links TRBV6-1 to TRBJ2-2, with a weak D call TRBD1 (6 bases). Looked up from germline, CDR1 is MNHNS and CDR2 is SASEGT. The V end lost 2 bases, the J end lost 6 bases, and 16 bases lay between the germline ends. CDR3 length: 16 amino acids. Here the CDR3 reads CASSELDRLLPGELFF. The CDR3 DNA follows: TGTGCCAGCAGTGAACTTGACAGGTTACTACCCGGGGAGCTGTTTTTT.

This clonotype was seen a few times. The chain combines TRBV19 with TRBJ1-1; D may be TRBD1 (5 bases). Trimming left V 7 bases short and J 6 bases short, with 15 bases between. Germline CDR1 and CDR2: LNHDA and SQIVND (reference sequence). CDR3 length: 13 amino acids. CDR3 sequence: CASTRTRGPEAFF. For the CDR3, the DNA is TGTGCCAGTACCCGGACAAGAGGCCCTGAAGCTTTCTTT.

This clonotype has a handful of counts. The CDR3: CASSPPSGVNTGELFF. The CDR3 DNA reads as TGTGCCAGCAGCCCACCTAGCGGGGTAAACACCGGGGAGCTGTTTTTT. The chain employs TRBV7-3 and TRBJ2-2, with 9 bases aligning to TRBD2. The length of the CDR3 is 16 residues. The V gene end was trimmed by 5 bases and the J gene end by 2 bases; junction bases not matched to a gene: 6. Germline V gives CDR1 SGHTA, CDR2 FQGTGA.

This chain joins TRBV20-1 and TRBJ1-5; 12 bases are a match to TRBD1. CDR1 is DFQATT and CDR2 is SNEGSKA in the germline V gene (reference sequence). CDR3 length: 15 residues. With 3 bases clipped from V and 7 bases from J, the junction kept 7 bases outside the gene matches. The CDR3 region is CSASTGTGGTQPQHF. In nucleotides, the CDR3 is TGCAGTGCTAGTACCGGGACAGGGGGCACACAGCCCCAGCATTTT.

V is TRBV7-2 and J is TRBJ2-2, with D tentatively TRBD1 (6 bases). The V end lost 5 bases, the J end lost 9 bases, and 16 bases lay between the germline ends. Germline V gene lookup returns CDR1 SGHTA and CDR2 FQGNSA. The CDR3 consists of 14 residues. In DNA form, the CDR3 reads TGTGCCAGCAGCCTTCTCCAGGGGAGCCGGGAGCTGTTTTTT. Its protein is CASSLLQGSRELFF.

This clonotype was recorded a few times. This chain joins TRBV18 and TRBJ2-1; possible D gene TRBD2, 5 bases. CDR3 length: 14 amino acids. V lost 4 bases to trimming and J lost 4 bases, with 11 bases between them. Germline V gene data show CDR1 as KGHSH and CDR2 as LQKENI. The DNA for the CDR3 is TGTGCCAGCTCACTGACTACCGAATACAATGAGCAGTTCTTC. It translates to CASSLTTEYNEQFF.

The chain employs TRBV6-9 and TRBJ2-5, with 9 bases lining up with TRBD2. The length of the CDR3 is 16 residues. V was pared by 2 bases and J by 5 bases, with 9 bases of the junction left unmatched. CDR1 is MNHGY and CDR2 is SVAAGI in the germline V gene. As DNA, the CDR3 is TGTGCCAGCAGTTATAAGGCTAGCGGGAAAGTGGAGACCCAGTACTTC. Translating it yields CASSYKASGKVETQYF.

The gene calls are TRBV11-1 and TRBJ2-1; a weak D match, TRBD2 (7 bases). The ends were cut back, 7 bases at V and 4 bases at J, with 20 bases in the middle. The CDR3 is made up of 16 amino acids. CDR1 SGHAT and CDR2 FQDESV come from the germline V gene (reference sequence). CDR3 protein: CASTLGGGVGYNEQFF. DNA of the CDR3: TGTGCCAGCACCCTCGGAGGGGGGGTAGGGTACAATGAGCAGTTCTTC.

This clonotype has more than one count but fewer than ten. The chain is built from TRBV5-1 and TRBJ1-2, with D possibly matching TRBD1 (5 bases). V gave up 2 bases and J gave up 2 bases, with 13 bases separating them. CDR1 is SGHRS and CDR2 is YFSETQ in the germline V gene. The CDR3 runs 15 residues. The CDR3 nucleotides are TGCGCCAGCAGCTTTCCCGGGACCTCAAACTATGGCTACACCTTC. This encodes CASSFPGTSNYGYTF.

This clonotype was seen more than once but under ten times. The chain employs TRBV11-2 and TRBJ2-1; TRBD2 aligns across 7 bases. The V segment lost 2 bases and the J segment 3 bases; nucleotides outside the gene matches: 7. Germline V gives CDR1 SGHAT, CDR2 FQNNGV. There are 16 residues in the CDR3. CDR3 protein: CASSLFVGTNYNEQFF. The CDR3 DNA reads as TGTGCCAGCAGCTTATTCGTGGGGACTAACTACAATGAGCAGTTCTTC.

The sample holds a few counts of this clonotype. This chain uses TRBV5-1 with TRBJ1-2; 9 positions agree with TRBD1. The V and J ends lost 4 bases and 7 bases, in that order; junction bases with no gene match: 20. The CDR3 runs 18 residues. Germline CDR1 reads SGHRS; CDR2 reads YFSETQ. The CDR3 is CASSLEQGAEGIGVGYTF. The CDR3 nucleotides read TGCGCCAGCAGCCTGGAACAGGGGGCAGAAGGAATAGGGGTTGGCTACACCTTC.

The table lists this clonotype with many counts. In DNA, the CDR3 is TGTGCCAGCAGTTTCAAGGTTTCCTACAATGAGCAGTTCTTC. Its translation is CASSFKVSYNEQFF. The chain joins TRBV12-3 or TRBV12-4 to TRBJ2-1; no firm D call. CDR3 length: 14 residues. Trimming pared 3 bases from V and 1 base from J, leaving 7 bases between.

This chain joins TRBV27 and TRBJ2-7; weak D call: TRBD1 (5 bases). Germline V CDR1 and CDR2: MNHEY, SMNVEV (reference sequence). This CDR3 has 14 amino acids. The V end lost 5 bases, the J end lost 3 bases, and 14 bases lay between the germline ends. Here the CDR3 reads CASSPSTEHYEQYF. The CDR3 DNA reads as TGTGCCAGCAGTCCATCGACAGAACACTACGAGCAGTACTTC.

The V gene is TRBV7-9, the J gene TRBJ1-3, with D possibly matching TRBD1 (6 bases). CDR1 is SEHNR and CDR2 is FQNEAQ in the germline V gene (reference sequence). The CDR3 spans 15 residues. V shed 5 bases and J shed 0 bases, with 11 bases lying between them. Written as DNA, the CDR3 is TGTGCCAGCAGCCGAGGACAGAGCTCTGGAAACACCATATATTTT. Translating gives CASSRGQSSGNTIYF.

This sequence joins TRBV7-6 and TRBJ2-7; 10 nucleotides match TRBD1. Trimming cost V 4 bases and J 6 bases; bases outside gene matches: 9. Germline lookup yields CDR1 SGHVS and CDR2 FNYEAQ. CDR3 size: 15 residues. The CDR3 loop reads CASSSGQGTISEQYF. CDR3 bases: TGTGCCAGCAGCTCGGGACAGGGGACGATTAGCGAGCAGTACTTC.

This chain uses TRBV9 with TRBJ2-2; 8 bases agree with TRBD2. Looked up from germline, CDR1 is SGDLS and CDR2 is YYNGEE. J gave up 7 bases and V 0 bases, and 14 bases lay outside the gene matches. This CDR3 region has 18 residues. This CDR3 reads CASSVAGGDKKYDGELFF. The DNA of the CDR3 is TGTGCCAGCAGCGTAGCGGGAGGGGACAAAAAGTATGACGGGGAGCTGTTTTTT.

A few counts support this clonotype. The chain is built from TRBV20-1 and TRBJ2-7; D could derive from TRBD1 or TRBD2 (5 bases each). V was clipped by 0 bases and J by 4 bases, with 10 bases between them. The V gene's germline CDR1 is DFQATT and CDR2 SNEGSKA (reference sequence). The CDR3 length is 13 residues. In nucleotides, the CDR3 is TGCAGTGCTAGAGATACGTGGGGGTACGAGCAGTACTTC. Translation gives CSARDTWGYEQYF.